This T cell receptor beta chain is drawn from a study of blood T cell repertoires in COVID-19. Study overall: Material from acute and convalescent COVID-19 was sourced from the United States, Italy and Spain. T cells, B-cell-depleted T cells, or PBMCs supplied cDNA or gDNA.

The CDR3 extends over 16 amino acids. Germline CDR1 and CDR2: SGHVS and FNYEAQ. Trimming removed 1 base from V and 5 bases from J; junction bases left unmatched: 4. Authors' analysis steps: Researchers report that nucleated cell counts were estimated from reference gene primer amplification. Assay used: immunoSEQ multiplex PCR; TCRdb lists only in-frame clones, some missing. V, J and clone size derive from that table, while D and trimming were established from the DNA sequence. The profile shows a few hundred thousand clones, around 87% of them singletons. The sample was peripheral blood. This receptor was obtained from a human donor in a cohort sampled during active COVID-19. V usage is TRBV7-6 and J usage is TRBJ2-2, with TRBD2 identical over 10 bases. Here the CDR3 reads CASSLGGAGGTGELFF. The CDR3 nucleotides read TGTGCCAGCAGCTTAGGCGGAGCGGGAGGGACCGGGGAGCTGTTTTTT.